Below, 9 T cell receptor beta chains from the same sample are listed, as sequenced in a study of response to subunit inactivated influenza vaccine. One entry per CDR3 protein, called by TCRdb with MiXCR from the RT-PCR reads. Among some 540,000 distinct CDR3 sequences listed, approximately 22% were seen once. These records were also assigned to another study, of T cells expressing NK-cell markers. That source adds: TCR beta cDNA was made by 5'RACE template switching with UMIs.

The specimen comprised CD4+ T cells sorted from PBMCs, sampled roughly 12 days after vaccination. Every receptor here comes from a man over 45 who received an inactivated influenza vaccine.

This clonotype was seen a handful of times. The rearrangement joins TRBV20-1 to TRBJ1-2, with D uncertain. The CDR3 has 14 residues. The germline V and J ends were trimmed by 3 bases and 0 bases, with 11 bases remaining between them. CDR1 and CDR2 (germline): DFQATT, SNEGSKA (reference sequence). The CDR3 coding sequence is TGCAGTGCTAGCGACCGTGAGACTAACTATGGCTACACCTTC. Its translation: CSASDRETNYGYTF.

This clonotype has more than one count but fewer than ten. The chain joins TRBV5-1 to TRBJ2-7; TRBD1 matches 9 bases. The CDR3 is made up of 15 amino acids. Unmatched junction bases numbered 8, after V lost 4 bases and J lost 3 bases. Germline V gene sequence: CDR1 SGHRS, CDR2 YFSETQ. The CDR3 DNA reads TGCGCCAGCAGCCAAACGACAGGGGGTAGCTACGAGCAGTACTTC. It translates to CASSQTTGGSYEQYF.

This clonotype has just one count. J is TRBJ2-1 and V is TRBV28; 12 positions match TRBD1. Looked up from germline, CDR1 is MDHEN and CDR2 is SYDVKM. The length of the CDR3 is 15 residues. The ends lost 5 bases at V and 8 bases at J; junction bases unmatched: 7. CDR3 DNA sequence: TGTGCCAGCAGTACGGGACAGGGGGCGTCGGATGAGCAGTTCTTC. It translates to CASSTGQGASDEQFF. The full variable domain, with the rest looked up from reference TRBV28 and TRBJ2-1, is DVKVTQSSRYLVKRTGEKVFLECVQDMDHENMFWYRQDPGLGLRLIYFSYDVKMKEKGDIPEGYSVSREKKERFSLILESASTNQTSMYLCASSTGQGASDEQFFGPGTRLTVL.

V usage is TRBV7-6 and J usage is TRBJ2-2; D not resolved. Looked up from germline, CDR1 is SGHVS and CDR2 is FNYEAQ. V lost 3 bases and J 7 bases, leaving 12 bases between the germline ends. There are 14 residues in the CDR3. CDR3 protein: CASSFQEMDGELFF. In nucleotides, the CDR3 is TGTGCCAGCAGCTTTCAGGAGATGGACGGGGAGCTGTTTTTT.

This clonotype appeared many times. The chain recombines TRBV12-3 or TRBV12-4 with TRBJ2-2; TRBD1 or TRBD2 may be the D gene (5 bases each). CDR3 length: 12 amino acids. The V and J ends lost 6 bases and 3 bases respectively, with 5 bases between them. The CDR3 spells CASRGDTGELFF. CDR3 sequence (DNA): TGTGCCAGCAGGGGGGACACCGGGGAGCTGTTTTTT.

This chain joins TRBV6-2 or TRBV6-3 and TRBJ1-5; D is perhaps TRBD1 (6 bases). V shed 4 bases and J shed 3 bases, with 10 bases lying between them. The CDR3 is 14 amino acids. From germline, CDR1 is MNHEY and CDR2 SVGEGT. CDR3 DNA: TGTGCCAGCAGTTTAACAGGGCACAATCAGCCCCAGCATTTT. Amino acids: CASSLTGHNQPQHF.

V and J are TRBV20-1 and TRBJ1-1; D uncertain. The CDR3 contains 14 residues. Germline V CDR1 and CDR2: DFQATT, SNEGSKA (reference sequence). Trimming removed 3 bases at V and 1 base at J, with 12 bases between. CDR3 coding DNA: TGCAGTGCTAGTACTTGGGGTACGAACACTGAAGCTTTCTTT. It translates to CSASTWGTNTEAFF.

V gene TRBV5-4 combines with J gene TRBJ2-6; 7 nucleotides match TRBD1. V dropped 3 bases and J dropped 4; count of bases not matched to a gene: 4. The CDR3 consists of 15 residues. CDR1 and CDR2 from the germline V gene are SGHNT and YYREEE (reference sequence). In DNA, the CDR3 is TGTGCCAGCAGCTCGACAGGGATCGGGGCCAACGTCCTGACTTTC. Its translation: CASSSTGIGANVLTF.

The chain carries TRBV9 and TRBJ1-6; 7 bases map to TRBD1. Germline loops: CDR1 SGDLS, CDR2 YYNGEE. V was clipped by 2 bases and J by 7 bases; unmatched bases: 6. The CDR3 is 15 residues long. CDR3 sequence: CASSVDRAGNSPLHF. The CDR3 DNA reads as TGTGCCAGCAGCGTCGACAGGGCTGGGAATTCACCCCTCCACTTT. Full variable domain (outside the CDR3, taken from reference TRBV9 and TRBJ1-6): DSGVTQTPKHLITATGQRVTLRCSPRSGDLSVYWYQQSLDQGLQFLIQYYNGEERAKGNILERFSAQQFPDLHSELNLSSLELGDSALYFCASSVDRAGNSPLHFGNGTRLTVT.